This T cell receptor (beta chain) is from a study of tumor-infiltrating lymphocytes in primary liver carcinoma. Study overall: There were tumors of stage T1-T3 N0M0, each 4.2 to 10 cm across.

Study observations and caveats: Researchers found tumor-adjacent and tumor-blood pairs overlapped less than tumor region pairs. Significantly greater top-250-clone fractions characterized tumors relative to blood (p = 0.039).

Germline DNA was extracted too, while blood RNA derived from unsorted whole blood. Total RNA amounting to around 450 ng was the source from which TCR beta cDNA was made with a constant-region primer. Libraries covering TCR beta were generated through three nested multiplex PCR rounds (using a slightly modified ARM-PCR). The two initial PCR rounds, nine to eleven cycles each, used TRBV1-TRBV30 forward and C-beta reverse primers. TCRdb called the multiplex PCR reads again in MiXCR, with one record for every CDR3 protein. The repertoire holds 330,000 or so distinct CDR3 sequences, with about two thirds as singletons. The germline gives CDR1 MNHEY, CDR2 SVGAGI. The CDR3 runs 13 residues. With 5 bases removed from V and 5 bases from J, the gap between germline ends came to 12 bases. Note on this clonotype: Its target is unknown.

The source of this sequence is a man between 40 and 49 years old with primary liver carcinoma and hepatitis B virus infection. Sequencing was performed on peripheral blood. The genes are TRBV6-5 and TRBJ2-5; tentatively, D is TRBD1 or TRBD2 (5 bases each). The CDR3, as DNA: TGTGCCAGCAGTCCCGGGGCCCTCGAGACCCAGTACTTC. It is translated as CASSPGALETQYF.